This passage covers 19 T cell receptor beta chains from one sample sequenced in a study of blood T cell repertoires in COVID-19. Data came from immunoSEQ multiplex PCR; TCRdb stores just in-frame clones and leaves some out. This table has 150,000 to 200,000 clones, about 80% appearing once. The specimen sequenced was peripheral blood. The receptors derive from a man aged 55-75 years with acute or convalescent COVID-19.

The chain joins TRBV29-1 to TRBJ2-1; 10 bases line up with TRBD1. CDR1 is SQVTM, CDR2 ANQGSEA, per germline. V was clipped by 0 bases and J by 4 bases; unmatched bases: 3. The CDR3 is made up of 15 amino acids. The CDR3 here is CSVEDPGQGYNEQFF. The CDR3, as DNA: TGCAGCGTTGAAGATCCGGGACAGGGGTACAATGAGCAGTTCTTC.

The chain recombines TRBV14 with TRBJ1-2, with D hard to call. The CDR3 is 15 residues long. The V gene lost 6 bases and the J gene lost 4 bases, with 18 bases spanning the gap. Germline V gene lookup returns CDR1 SGHDN and CDR2 FVKESK. CDR3 sequence reads: CASSSGRQASYGYTF. The CDR3, as DNA: TGTGCCAGCAGTTCAGGCCGCCAGGCGTCCTATGGCTACACCTTC.

This sequence joins TRBV11-3 and TRBJ2-3, with TRBD1 as a possible D gene (7 bases). From germline, CDR1 is SGHNT and CDR2 YENEEA. The CDR3 has 19 amino acids. Trimming left V 4 bases short and J 0 bases short, with 23 bases between. This CDR3 reads CASSSRGDSLGPSTDTQYF. DNA for the CDR3: TGTGCCAGCAGCTCCAGGGGGGACTCCCTGGGGCCTAGCACAGATACGCAGTATTTT.

As to this clone: This sample includes further DNA sequences coding for the same CDR3. The genes are TRBV5-5 and TRBJ2-6, with 7 bases fitting TRBD2. The CDR3 spans 17 residues. CDR1 and CDR2 (germline): SGHKS, YYEKEE (reference sequence). J gave up 2 bases and V 2 bases, and 7 bases lay outside the gene matches. The CDR3 region has the DNA TGTGCCAGCAGCTTATCGGGGGGAGGTCCTGGGGCCAACGTCCTGACTTTC. It yields the protein CASSLSGGGPGANVLTF.

This chain uses TRBV5-1 with TRBJ2-1, with 8 nucleotides matching TRBD1. Germline trimming cut 4 bases from V and 4 bases from J; bases unmatched to any gene: 4. The CDR3 sequence is 14 residues long. Per the germline V gene, CDR1 is SGHRS and CDR2 is YFSETQ. CDR3 residues: CASSLGQGYNEQFF. CDR3 bases: TGCGCCAGCAGCCTTGGACAGGGTTACAATGAGCAGTTCTTC.

The chain joins TRBV15 to TRBJ2-2, with no clear D. Germline CDR1 LNHNV, CDR2 YYDKDF (reference sequence). CDR3 size: 14 residues. Trimming took off 2 bases at V and 5 bases at J, with 9 bases between the two ends. This CDR3 is CATSRSPSTGELFF. Written as DNA, the CDR3 is TGTGCCACCAGCAGATCTCCCAGTACCGGGGAGCTGTTTTTT. The entire variable domain, with the rest obtained from reference TRBV15 and TRBJ2-2, is as follows: DAMVIQNPRYQVTQFGKPVTLSCSQTLNHNVMYWYQQKSSQAPKLLFHYYDKDFNNEADTPDNFQSRRPNTSFCFLDIRSPGLGDTAMYLCATSRSPSTGELFFGEGSRLTVL.

Worth noting for this clone: Other DNA sequences in the same sample also yield this CDR3. The chain has TRBV19 and TRBJ2-1; D is uncertain. Germline V gene data show CDR1 as LNHDA and CDR2 as SQIVND (reference sequence). The CDR3 covers 11 residues. The ends were cut back, 7 bases at V and 3 bases at J, with 4 bases in the middle. The CDR3 nucleotides are TGTGCCAGTACGGGCTACAATGAGCAGTTCTTC. Its protein product is CASTGYNEQFF.

This chain links TRBV20-1 with TRBJ1-2; D gene uncertain. Germline lookup yields CDR1 DFQATT and CDR2 SNEGSKA (reference sequence). Trimming cost V 3 bases and J 4 bases, with 9 bases left between them. The length of the CDR3 is 12 residues. The CDR3 region is CSASASGYGYTF. The DNA of the CDR3 is TGCAGTGCTAGTGCTAGCGGCTATGGCTACACCTTC.

The V gene is TRBV3-1 (or the pseudogene TRBV3-2), the J gene TRBJ1-1; D unclear. V lost 2 bases to trimming and J lost 4 bases, with 11 bases between them. Germline lookup yields CDR1 LGHDT and CDR2 YNNKEL (reference sequence). The CDR3 has 14 amino acids. Written as DNA, the CDR3 is TGTGCCAGCAGCCAAAAGACTACTTCCACTGAAGCTTTCTTT. The encoded protein is CASSQKTTSTEAFF.

This sequence joins TRBV5-1 and TRBJ1-1, with TRBD1 matching over 7 bases. There are 16 residues in the CDR3. The ends lost 4 bases at V and 0 bases at J; junction bases unmatched: 9. Germline values: CDR1 SGHRS, CDR2 YFSETQ. In DNA form, the CDR3 reads TGCGCCAGCAGCCTACAGGGGTTAGACATGAACACTGAAGCTTTCTTT. Protein: CASSLQGLDMNTEAFF. Based on the CDR3 plus reference TRBV5-1 and TRBJ1-1, the full variable domain is KAGVTQTPRYLIKTRGQQVTLSCSPISGHRSVSWYQQTPGQGLQFLFEYFSETQRNKGNFPGRFSGRQFSNSRSEMNVSTLELGDSALYLCASSLQGLDMNTEAFFGQGTRLTVV.

This clone occurred once. CDR3 sequence reads: CTSSHNNPKELPPKLRTNEKLFF. DNA of the CDR3: TGCACCAGCAGCCATAATAACCCCAAAGAACTCCCACCAAAACTAAGGACTAATGAAAAACTGTTTTTT. V is TRBV1 and J is TRBJ1-4. TRBV1 is noted as a pseudogene. The CDR3 contains 23 residues.

The chain uses TRBV13 and TRBJ2-1; 14 bases fit TRBD2. The V gene's germline CDR1 is PRHDT and CDR2 FYEKMQ (reference sequence). J gave up 9 bases and V 5 bases, and 9 bases lay outside the gene matches. This CDR3 contains 16 residues. CDR3 nucleotides: TGTGCCAGCAGCCGATCTCCGGGACTAGCGGGAGTTGAGCAGTTCTTC. This sequence encodes CASSRSPGLAGVEQFF. The variable domain in full, completed from reference TRBV13 and TRBJ2-1, reads AAGVIQSPRHLIKEKRETATLKCYPIPRHDTVYWYQQGPGQDPQFLISFYEKMQSDKGSIPDRFSAQQFSDYHSELNMSSLELGDSALYFCASSRSPGLAGVEQFFGPGTRLTVL.

The rearrangement joins TRBV12-5 to TRBJ1-5; D call uncertain. This CDR3 contains 14 residues. V was trimmed by 1 base and J by 3 bases, leaving 7 bases between them. The germline gives CDR1 LGHNT, CDR2 FRNRAP. The CDR3 DNA sequence: TGTGCTAGTGGTTTGGGAGCTTACAATCAGCCCCAGCATTTT. Its protein is CASGLGAYNQPQHF.

The V call is TRBV5-5, the J call TRBJ1-5, with D possibly TRBD1 on 6 matching bases. The CDR3 is 15 residues long. Per germline, CDR1 SGHKS and CDR2 YYEKEE (reference sequence). Trimming cost V 4 bases and J 4 bases, with 15 bases left between them. The CDR3 here is CASSAGTPSNQPQHF. DNA of the CDR3: TGTGCCAGCAGCGCAGGGACACCTAGTAATCAGCCCCAGCATTTT.

On this clone: The germline gene is not matched at one end of the junction; a read error may be the cause. The gene calls are TRBV9 and TRBJ1-2, with TRBD1 identical over 10 bases. Germline CDR1 reads SGDLS; CDR2 reads YYNGEE. The length of the CDR3 is 16 residues. CDR3 in DNA: TGTGCCAGCAGCGTAGGCCCGACAGGGGGCGACTATAGCTACACCTTC. Translated, it gives CASSVGPTGGDYSYTF.

This chain uses TRBV24-1 with TRBJ2-7; D possibly corresponds to TRBD1 (5 bases). Trimming pared 7 bases from V and 5 bases from J, leaving 8 bases between. CDR1 KGHDR and CDR2 SFDVKD come from the germline V gene. The CDR3 loop spans 11 amino acids. CDR3 coding DNA: TGTGCCACCAGCATCAGGGACGAGCAGTACTTC. This sequence encodes CATSIRDEQYF.

The chain combines TRBV25-1 with TRBJ2-7; possible D gene TRBD2, 7 bases. Germline CDR1 and CDR2: MGHDK and SYGVNS. CDR3 length: 15 residues. The V end was cut by 4 bases, the J end by 2 bases, with 15 bases between. The CDR3 DNA reads TGTGCCAGCAGTGTTGGGGGGGCGGGCGCCTACGAGCAGTACTTC. Protein sequence: CASSVGGAGAYEQYF.

The V gene is TRBV5-1, the J gene TRBJ1-1; D unresolved. Germline V gene sequence: CDR1 SGHRS, CDR2 YFSETQ. Deletions cut 4 bases from V and 3 bases from J, with 13 bases between. The CDR3 has 14 amino acids. CDR3 residues: CASSPLGRDTEAFF. The CDR3, as DNA: TGCGCCAGCAGCCCCCTTGGGAGGGACACTGAAGCTTTCTTT.

To note about this clone: The germline gene is not matched at one end of the junction; a read error may be the cause. The chain combines TRBV7-7 with TRBJ2-3; no firm D call. The CDR3 covers 13 residues. Germline-derived CDR1 and CDR2 are SSHAT and FNYEAQ (reference sequence). The CDR3 nucleotides read TGTGCTAGCAGCTTAGGTCGGGCAGATACGCAGTATTTT. As protein: CASSLGRADTQYF.